The 28 T cell receptor beta chains given below trace back to one sample, sequenced in a study of T cell responses to AZD1222 COVID-19 vaccine. Here immunoSEQ multiplex PCR was the method, and the copy in TCRdb shows in-frame clones only, minus some. The table shows under 150,000 clones, with around 93% occurring only once. Material: peripheral blood, obtained on day 0 of AZD1222 vaccination. Source of these receptors: an adult in good health.

The CDR3 sequence: CASSLAGPRNGSFF. CDR3 DNA sequence: TGTGCCAGCAGCTTAGCGGGACCAAGGAACGGATCGTTCTTC. This chain uses TRBV7-9 with TRBJ2-1; D possibly matches TRBD1 or TRBD2 (5 bases each). V shed 0 bases and J shed 15 bases, with 18 bases lying between them. The CDR3 sequence is 14 residues long. The V gene's germline CDR1 is SEHNR and CDR2 FQNEAQ (reference sequence).

The chain employs TRBV7-8 and TRBJ2-1; D unclear. The CDR3 is made up of 15 amino acids. V lost 7 bases to trimming and J lost 0 bases, with 13 bases between them. The germline CDR1 and CDR2 sequences are SGHVS and FQNEAQ. CDR3 coding DNA: TGTGCCAGCAAGCACACAATTAGCTCCTACAATGAGCAGTTCTTC. It codes for CASKHTISSYNEQFF.

In this sample, this clone turned up once. This sequence joins TRBV6-6 and TRBJ1-6, with TRBD1 as a possible D gene (6 bases). Germline CDR1 MNHNY, CDR2 SVGAGI (reference sequence). CDR3 length: 16 residues. The germline V and J ends were trimmed by 5 bases and 0 bases, with 11 bases remaining between them. The chain's CDR3 is CASSTQGSSYNSPLHF. DNA for the CDR3: TGTGCCAGCAGTACCCAGGGGAGCTCCTATAATTCACCCCTCCACTTT.

The chain has TRBV2 and TRBJ1-1, with a tentative D call TRBD1 (5 bases). V shed 4 bases and J shed 4 bases, with 10 bases lying between them. This CDR3 is built from 13 residues. CDR1 is SNHLY and CDR2 is FYNNEI in the germline V gene. The CDR3 nucleotides read TGTGCCAGCAGTGGTCAGAGGGGCACTGAAGCTTTCTTT. Its translation: CASSGQRGTEAFF.

The chain has TRBV3-1 (or the pseudogene TRBV3-2) and TRBJ1-2, with D possibly TRBD1 on 6 matching bases. The CDR3 totals 15 residues. The V and J ends lost 1 base and 7 bases respectively, with 16 bases between them. Per the germline V gene, CDR1 is LGHDT and CDR2 is YNNKEL (reference sequence). CDR3 sequence (DNA): TGTGCCAGCAGCCAAGTTAGGGGGGCCTCGGTTGGCTACACCTTC. As protein: CASSQVRGASVGYTF.

The chain has TRBV5-1 and TRBJ1-1; possible D gene TRBD1, 6 bases. The CDR3 is 14 amino acids. The germline gives CDR1 SGHRS, CDR2 YFSETQ. The V and J ends lost 4 bases and 3 bases respectively, with 13 bases between them. CDR3 in amino acids: CASSQQGGDTEAFF. CDR3 sequence (DNA): TGCGCCAGCAGCCAACAGGGCGGCGACACTGAAGCTTTCTTT. The full variable domain, in which reference TRBV5-1 and TRBJ1-1 provide the parts outside the CDR3, is KAGVTQTPRYLIKTRGQQVTLSCSPISGHRSVSWYQQTPGQGLQFLFEYFSETQRNKGNFPGRFSGRQFSNSRSEMNVSTLELGDSALYLCASSQQGGDTEAFFGQGTRLTVV.

The gene calls are TRBV5-4 and TRBJ1-1, with D perhaps TRBD1 (6 bases). The CDR3 is 15 amino acids. Germline loops: CDR1 SGHNT, CDR2 YYREEE (reference sequence). V lost 0 bases to trimming and J lost 0 bases, with 9 bases between them. The CDR3 coding sequence is TGTGCCAGCAGCTTGGGAACAGGGTTGAACACTGAAGCTTTCTTT. As protein: CASSLGTGLNTEAFF.

V gene TRBV7-8 combines with J gene TRBJ1-1; weak D call: TRBD1 (6 bases). V lost 5 bases and J lost 0, with 16 bases in between. CDR1 and CDR2 (germline): SGHVS, FQNEAQ. The CDR3 is 16 amino acids. The CDR3: CASSPRGTLMNTEAFF. CDR3 bases: TGTGCCAGCAGCCCCAGGGGAACCCTGATGAACACTGAAGCTTTCTTT. Full variable domain (outside the CDR3, taken from reference TRBV7-8 and TRBJ1-1): GAGVSQSPRYKVAKRGQDVALRCDPISGHVSLFWYQQALGQGPEFLTYFQNEAQLDKSGLPSDRFFAERPEGSVSTLKIQRTQQEDSAVYLCASSPRGTLMNTEAFFGQGTRLTVV.

The CDR3 nucleotides read TGTGCCAGTAGTCCCACTTGGTCGAACACTGAAGCTTTCTTT. It is translated as CASSPTWSNTEAFF. The rearrangement joins TRBV19 to TRBJ1-1; D gene uncertain. CDR3 length equals 14 residues. V dropped 5 bases and J dropped 1 base, with 11 bases sitting between them. Germline V lookup: CDR1 LNHDA, CDR2 SQIVND (reference sequence).

This clone was observed a few times. A junction boundary mismatches the germline segment, possibly from a read error. V and J are TRBV2 and TRBJ2-3, with D possibly being TRBD2 (5 bases). Germline V CDR1 and CDR2: SNHLY, FYNNEI. The CDR3 runs to 14 residues. This CDR3 reads CASSENSSRDTQYF. The CDR3, as DNA: TGTGCCAGCAGTGAGAATTCTAGCAGAGATACGCAGTATTTT.

This chain uses TRBV3-1 (or the pseudogene TRBV3-2) with TRBJ1-6; 9 nucleotides match TRBD1. This CDR3 region has 15 residues. J was trimmed by 9 bases and V by 4 bases; bases with no gene match: 7. Germline loops: CDR1 LGHDT, CDR2 YNNKEL (reference sequence). CDR3 in DNA: TGTGCCAGCAGCCGAGACAGGGGGAGAAGTTCACCCCTCCACTTT. This gives the protein CASSRDRGRSSPLHF.

This clone has only one observation. J is TRBJ1-6 and V is TRBV7-2, with TRBD1 as a possible D gene (5 bases). CDR1 is SGHTA and CDR2 is FQGNSA in the germline V gene. The CDR3 totals 15 residues. V lost 1 base and J 9 bases, leaving 13 bases between the germline ends. The CDR3 nucleotides read TGTGCCAGCAGCTTAGGTCTAGGGGATACTTCACCCCTCCACTTT. The encoded protein is CASSLGLGDTSPLHF. Combining the CDR3 with reference TRBV7-2 and TRBJ1-6 gives the whole variable domain GAGVSQSPSNKVTEKGKDVELRCDPISGHTALYWYRQSLGQGLEFLIYFQGNSAPDKSGLPSDRFSAERTGGSVSTLTIQRTQQEDSAVYLCASSLGLGDTSPLHFGNGTRLTVT.

The genes are TRBV7-3 and TRBJ1-1, with D hard to call. CDR1 SGHTA and CDR2 FQGTGA come from the germline V gene. The CDR3 covers 14 residues. Trimming left V 6 bases short and J 3 bases short, with 14 bases between. The CDR3 DNA follows: TGTGCCAGCAGTTGGGGAGGGAGGGACACTGAAGCTTTCTTT. Translating gives CASSWGGRDTEAFF.

This chain uses TRBV9 with TRBJ1-1; 9 bases map to TRBD1. Unmatched junction bases numbered 9, after V lost 4 bases and J lost 5 bases. The CDR3 runs to 15 residues. The germline V gene has CDR1 SGDLS and CDR2 YYNGEE. CDR3: CASSKTGTGRTEAFF. Written as DNA, the CDR3 is TGTGCCAGCAGCAAAACCGGGACAGGGCGAACTGAAGCTTTCTTT.

The V call is TRBV7-2, the J call TRBJ2-3, with TRBD2 matching 8 bases. V dropped 3 bases and J dropped 0; count of bases not matched to a gene: 5. This CDR3 is built from 16 residues. Germline CDR1 and CDR2: SGHTA and FQGNSA. CDR3 in DNA: TGTGCCAGCAGCTTTGGCGGGGGGCTTAGCACAGATACGCAGTATTTT. It yields the protein CASSFGGGLSTDTQYF.

The rearrangement uses TRBV5-1 and TRBJ2-3; 15 bases are a match to TRBD2. The trim removed 4 bases at V and 0 bases at J, leaving 12 bases unmatched. The CDR3 is 20 residues long. Germline V gene sequence: CDR1 SGHRS, CDR2 YFSETQ. The chain's CDR3 is CASSPRFTGLAGGSTDTQYF. The CDR3, as DNA: TGCGCCAGCAGCCCAAGATTTACGGGACTAGCGGGGGGTAGCACAGATACGCAGTATTTT.

The chain recombines TRBV18 with TRBJ1-5, with D unresolved. Trimming removed 2 bases at V and 2 bases at J, with 10 bases between. This CDR3 spans 15 amino acids. The V gene's germline CDR1 is KGHSH and CDR2 LQKENI. CDR3 residues: CASSPSKGGNQPQHF. For the CDR3, the DNA is TGTGCCAGCTCACCATCCAAGGGTGGCAATCAGCCCCAGCATTTT.

As concerns this clone: Other DNA sequences in this sample translate to the same CDR3. The chain couples TRBV11-2 to TRBJ1-5; D is ambiguous. The CDR3 covers 14 residues. Germline lookup yields CDR1 SGHAT and CDR2 FQNNGV. V was pared by 1 base and J by 6 bases, with 10 bases between. CDR3 residues: CASSLGGVGQPQHF. The CDR3 nucleotides are TGTGCCAGCAGCTTAGGCGGTGTCGGTCAGCCCCAGCATTTT.

The chain uses TRBV7-2 and TRBJ2-1, with D tentatively TRBD1 (5 bases). This CDR3 is built from 15 residues. The V gene's germline CDR1 is SGHTA and CDR2 FQGNSA. V was trimmed by 7 bases and J by 0 bases, leaving 13 bases between them. DNA of the CDR3: TGTGCCAGCACTCGAGACAGAAGCTCCTACAATGAGCAGTTCTTC. Translated, it gives CASTRDRSSYNEQFF.

The gene calls are TRBV7-2 and TRBJ2-2; D perhaps matches TRBD2 (5 bases). V lost 5 bases to trimming and J lost 0 bases, with 7 bases between them. CDR1 and CDR2 from the germline V gene are SGHTA and FQGNSA. The CDR3 has 14 residues. This CDR3 is CASSKAANTGELFF. Here the CDR3 DNA reads TGTGCCAGCAGCAAAGCGGCGAACACCGGGGAGCTGTTTTTT.

The chain recombines TRBV5-1 with TRBJ1-2; D gene uncertain. CDR1 and CDR2 (germline): SGHRS, YFSETQ. The CDR3 loop spans 13 amino acids. V dropped 4 bases and J dropped 3 bases, with 10 bases sitting between them. This CDR3 reads CASSVDGDYGYTF. In nucleotides, the CDR3 is TGCGCCAGCAGCGTCGACGGGGACTATGGCTACACCTTC.

The chain has TRBV20-1 and TRBJ2-2, with 8 bases aligning to TRBD2. This CDR3 contains 14 residues. Germline loops: CDR1 DFQATT, CDR2 SNEGSKA (reference sequence). Trimming at V came to 3 bases and at J to 3 bases, leaving 3 bases not matched to a gene. The CDR3 here is CSASPSGHTGELFF. CDR3 nucleotides: TGCAGTGCTAGTCCTAGCGGGCACACCGGGGAGCTGTTTTTT.

The rearrangement joins TRBV7-3 to TRBJ2-1, with D perhaps TRBD2 (5 bases). The CDR3 spans 11 residues. The germline V gene has CDR1 SGHTA and CDR2 FQGTGA. Trimming pared 3 bases from V and 15 bases from J, leaving 12 bases between. The CDR3 protein is CASSLEASRFF. The CDR3 DNA sequence: TGTGCCAGCAGCTTGGAGGCCAGCCGGTTCTTC.

This rearrangement joins TRBV2 to TRBJ2-7; 9 bases map to TRBD2. V dropped 8 bases and J dropped 0; count of bases not matched to a gene: 14. The CDR3 runs 17 residues. Germline V gives CDR1 SNHLY, CDR2 FYNNEI. CDR3 DNA sequence: TGTGCCAGCCAGCACGGTCGTGCGGGGGGGAACTCCTACGAGCAGTACTTC. It specifies CASQHGRAGGNSYEQYF.

The chain has TRBV11-3 and TRBJ2-1, with 7 nucleotides matching TRBD2. The CDR3 contains 16 residues. J lost 8 bases, V lost 5 bases, and 15 bases had no gene match. CDR1 and CDR2 (germline): SGHNT, YENEEA. In DNA form, the CDR3 reads TGTGCCAGCAGCCCCCCTTGGGGGGAGGGTTCGGATGAGCAGTTCTTC. This gives the protein CASSPPWGEGSDEQFF.

The chain is built from TRBV2 and TRBJ1-3; weak D call: TRBD1 (5 bases). Germline values: CDR1 SNHLY, CDR2 FYNNEI. This CDR3 has 14 residues. V dropped 6 bases and J dropped 4 bases, with 13 bases sitting between them. The CDR3 DNA follows: TGTGCCAGCAGACAGGTCGGGGGAGGAAACACCATATATTTT. Translating it yields CASRQVGGGNTIYF.

This clone appeared a single time. This chain uses TRBV5-1 with TRBJ2-6, with no clear D. The CDR3 extends over 16 amino acids. The ends were cut back, 0 bases at V and 0 bases at J, with 7 bases in the middle. CDR1 SGHRS and CDR2 YFSETQ come from the germline V gene. The CDR3 DNA reads TGCGCCAGCAGCTTGGCCCCACGCTCTGGGGCCAACGTCCTGACTTTC. This encodes CASSLAPRSGANVLTF.

Regarding this clone: The same CDR3 can be traced to other DNA sequences in this sample. This chain uses TRBV18 with TRBJ1-5, with TRBD1 identical over 11 bases. CDR1 and CDR2 (germline): KGHSH, LQKENI. V shed 3 bases and J 5 bases; nucleotides not matched to a gene: 3. CDR3 length: 15 amino acids. The CDR3 nucleotides are TGTGCCAGCTCACCGGGGACAGGGGGTGATCAGCCCCAGCATTTT. It encodes CASSPGTGGDQPQHF. The full variable domain, its missing parts supplied by reference TRBV18 and TRBJ1-5, is NAGVMQNPRHLVRRRGQEARLRCSPMKGHSHVYWYRQLPEEGLKFMVYLQKENIIDESGMPKERFSAEFPKEGPSILRIQQVVRGDSAAYFCASSPGTGGDQPQHFGDGTRLSIL.